Below, 14 T cell receptor beta chains from the same sample are listed, as sequenced in a study of beta chain features in type 1 diabetes. Sequenced material consisted of expressed TCRB transcripts (all of the isolated RNA was reverse transcribed). Clones were read by immunoSEQ multiplex PCR, and TCRdb kept only the in-frame ones, dropping some. The table records under 800,000 clones, roughly a sixth of them present only once. The sequencing input was naive CD4+ T cells from blood. All receptors derive from a man aged 18 to 30 in good health.

The chain carries TRBV19 and TRBJ2-4; 13 nucleotides match TRBD2. V was pared by 11 bases and J by 9 bases, with 19 bases of the junction left unmatched. Germline V CDR1 and CDR2: LNHDA, SQIVND (reference sequence). This CDR3 contains 17 residues. The CDR3 nucleotides read TGTGCCGTTAGAATTGGGGATGGGACTAGCGGGACCGCCATTCAGTACTTC. Protein product: CAVRIGDGTSGTAIQYF.

Points on this clone: The junction shows a germline mismatch at one end, possibly a read error. The genes are TRBV2 and TRBJ2-7; no firm D call. This CDR3 is 12 amino acids long. Germline-derived CDR1 and CDR2 are SNHLY and FYNNEI. The CDR3 loop reads CASREDKPEQYF. CDR3 nucleotide sequence: TGTGCCAGCAGGGAAGACAAGCCTGAGCAGTACTTC. The whole variable domain, filled in from reference TRBV2 and TRBJ2-7, reads EPEVTQTPSHQVTQMGQEVILRCVPISNHLYFYWYRQILGQKVEFLVSFYNNEISEKSEIFDDQFSVERPDGSNFTLKIRSTKLEDSAMYFCASREDKPEQYFGPGTRLTVT.

This clone was detected only a few times. The chain has TRBV7-9 and TRBJ2-2; 7 bases align to TRBD1. Germline CDR1 reads SEHNR; CDR2 reads FQNEAQ (reference sequence). After removal of 6 bases from V and 5 bases from J, the junction contained 12 bases not matched to a gene. The length of the CDR3 is 16 residues. CDR3 DNA: TGTGCCAGCAGACGGAAAATAACAGGGGTAACCGGGGAGCTGTTTTTT. This sequence encodes CASRRKITGVTGELFF.

This clone was recorded a few times. This chain connects TRBV5-1 to TRBJ2-1; D gene ambiguous. The V end lost 1 base, the J end lost 7 bases, and 12 bases lay between the germline ends. Germline-derived CDR1 and CDR2 are SGHRS and YFSETQ. This CDR3 contains 14 residues. CDR3 amino acids: CASSLTAVGNEQFF. The CDR3 nucleotides read TGCGCCAGCAGCTTGACGGCCGTGGGAAATGAGCAGTTCTTC.

This clone has only a few counts. This chain links TRBV20-1 with TRBJ2-7; no reliable D call. CDR3 length: 10 residues. The germline CDR1 and CDR2 sequences are DFQATT and SNEGSKA (reference sequence). Trimming took 2 bases from V and 5 from J, leaving 4 bases between them. Here the CDR3 reads CSARQDEQYF. In DNA form, the CDR3 reads TGCAGTGCTAGACAAGACGAGCAGTACTTC.

This chain uses TRBV10-3 with TRBJ2-7, with no clear D. The germline gives CDR1 ENHRY, CDR2 SYGVKD. V lost 3 bases to trimming and J lost 3 bases, with 3 bases between them. The CDR3 contains 11 residues. As DNA, the CDR3 is TGTGCCATCAGTGACCGCTACGAGCAGTACTTC. Its protein is CAISDRYEQYF.

The rearrangement links TRBV30 to TRBJ2-5, with a possible D match to TRBD1 (5 bases). The DNA end lines up better with TRBJ2-7; the J call may be wrong. Germline V gives CDR1 GTSNPN, CDR2 SVGIG (reference sequence). CDR3 length: 11 residues. CDR3 protein: CAWSVRGEQYF. In DNA form, the CDR3 reads TGTGCCTGGAGTGTAAGGGGCGAGCAGTACTTC.

The chain joins TRBV6-5 to TRBJ2-2, with D tentatively TRBD2 (5 bases). CDR3 length: 15 amino acids. CDR1 MNHEY and CDR2 SVGAGI come from the germline V gene. V was shortened by 0 bases and J by 10 bases, with 15 bases between the two germline ends. The CDR3 DNA reads TGTGCCAGCAGTTACTCGAGCCTCGGGCGGGCGGAGCTGTTTTTT. Translating gives CASSYSSLGRAELFF.

There are a few counts of this clone. The chain uses TRBV7-3 and TRBJ2-3, with D possibly TRBD1 on 6 matching bases. The CDR3 spans 15 residues. Trimming removed 1 base at V and 1 base at J, with 9 bases between. Looked up from germline, CDR1 is SGHTA and CDR2 is FQGTGA. Written as DNA, the CDR3 is TGTGCCAGCAGCTTAAAGGACAGCCGCACAGATACGCAGTATTTT. Residues: CASSLKDSRTDTQYF.

CDR3 protein: CASSVETGTSGYNEQFF. CDR3 nucleotide sequence: TGTGCCAGCAGCGTAGAGACCGGGACTAGCGGCTACAATGAGCAGTTCTTC. The J gene is TRBJ2-1, the V gene TRBV9; TRBD2 matches at 11 bases. The CDR3 sequence is 17 residues long. J lost 3 bases, V lost 0 bases, and 5 bases had no gene match. Germline V CDR1 and CDR2: SGDLS, YYNGEE.

Concerning this clone: The sample has other DNA sequences that encode this CDR3 too. The gene calls are TRBV9 and TRBJ2-7; D ambiguous. The CDR3 runs 13 residues. Germline lookup yields CDR1 SGDLS and CDR2 YYNGEE. V gave up 0 bases and J gave up 0 bases, with 4 bases separating them. This CDR3 is CASSVESSYEQYF. CDR3 DNA: TGTGCCAGCAGCGTAGAATCCTCCTACGAGCAGTACTTC.

V gene TRBV5-6 combines with J gene TRBJ1-6, with D tentatively TRBD1 (5 bases). V lost 3 bases and J 7 bases, leaving 14 bases between the germline ends. Per germline, CDR1 SGHDT and CDR2 YYEEEE. The CDR3 totals 15 residues. The CDR3: CASSSQGLVNSPLHF. The DNA of the CDR3 is TGTGCCAGCAGCTCCCAGGGTCTTGTAAATTCACCCCTCCACTTT. Complete variable domain (other parts from reference TRBV5-6 and TRBJ1-6): DAGVTQSPTHLIKTRGQQVTLRCSPKSGHDTVSWYQQALGQGPQFIFQYYEEEERQRGNFPDRFSGHQFPNYSSELNVNALLLGDSALYLCASSSQGLVNSPLHFGNGTRLTVT.

This clone was seen a few times. Other DNA sequences in this specimen translate into the identical CDR3. The chain recombines TRBV7-3 with TRBJ1-1, with D maybe TRBD1 (6 bases). In germline, CDR1 is SGHTA, CDR2 FQGTGA. This CDR3 comprises 14 residues. V lost 2 bases, J lost 1 base, and 8 bases lay in between. This CDR3 is CASSLDRKNTEAFF. The DNA for the CDR3 is TGTGCCAGCAGCTTAGACAGGAAGAACACTGAAGCTTTCTTT.

This clone has just a few counts. Here the CDR3 reads CASSRGQMNTEAFF. The CDR3 region has the DNA TGTGCCAGCTCAAGGGGGCAAATGAACACTGAAGCTTTCTTT. J is TRBJ1-1 and V is TRBV18; 7 nucleotides agree with TRBD1. The CDR3 contains 14 residues. Looked up from germline, CDR1 is KGHSH and CDR2 is LQKENI. V gave up 5 bases and J gave up 0 bases; unmatched junction bases: 3. Filled out from reference TRBV18 and TRBJ1-1, the complete variable domain reads NAGVMQNPRHLVRRRGQEARLRCSPMKGHSHVYWYRQLPEEGLKFMVYLQKENIIDESGMPKERFSAEFPKEGPSILRIQQVVRGDSAAYFCASSRGQMNTEAFFGQGTRLTVV.